This T cell receptor (beta chain) was obtained from a study of blood T cell repertoires in COVID-19. Study at large: Researchers got acute and convalescent COVID-19 samples from the United States, Italy and Spain. PBMCs, B-cell-depleted T cells, or T cells were the source of the cDNA or gDNA that made up the material.

Original data processing: Estimated nucleated cell counts came from reference gene primer amplification. The protocol was immunoSEQ multiplex PCR, while the TCRdb copy is restricted to in-frame clones and leaves out a portion. V, J and clone size are taken as reported in that table, and D and trimming were inferred from the DNA itself. The sample has 150,000 to 200,000 clones, around four fifths seen once. The CDR3 runs 14 residues. V was clipped by 12 bases and J by 0 bases, with 17 bases between them. CDR1 is KGHDR and CDR2 is SFDVKD in the germline V gene. The V gene is TRBV24-1, the J gene TRBJ2-7; no clear D. Sequencing input: peripheral blood. This clonotype was sampled from a woman aged 65 to 85 who had recovered from COVID-19. The DNA of the CDR3 is TGTGCCCCAGGTCCGTATTTTCGCTCCTACGAGCAGTACTTC. This encodes CAPGPYFRSYEQYF.